What follows are 10 T cell receptor beta chains derived from one specimen sequenced in a study of blood T cells in healthy people across ages. Primers used in a second PCR of roughly 6 to 12 cycles were a sample-barcoded 5' primer and a J-beta primer mix. TCRdb itself ran the 5' RACE reads through MiXCR, one entry per CDR3 protein. The profile shows about 670,000 distinct CDR3 sequences, roughly half of them singletons. Sequencing was done on a sample of blood. These receptor sequences come from a woman older than 75 in good health.

V usage is TRBV29-1 and J usage is TRBJ2-7, with no clear D. Trimming took off 7 bases at V and 0 bases at J, with 16 bases between the two ends. CDR3 length equals 14 residues. CDR1 is SQVTM, CDR2 ANQGSEA, per germline. In DNA, the CDR3 is TGCAGCGCTGCCGGGTCGCGTAGCTCCTACGAGCAGTACTTC. As protein: CSAAGSRSSYEQYF.

This clonotype appeared many times. Germline is not matched at one junction end, which may reflect a read error. V is TRBV29-1 and J is TRBJ1-1, with TRBD1 matching 9 bases. The CDR3 consists of 13 residues. Germline CDR1 reads SQVTM; CDR2 reads ANQGSEA. This chain's CDR3 is CSVGGQGNSEAFF. In DNA form, the CDR3 reads TGCAGCGTTGGCGGACAGGGGAACTCTGAAGCTTTCTTT.

Worth noting for this clonotype: This sequence may be a read error, since a much larger clone differs from it by one base. The rearrangement uses TRBV5-1 and TRBJ2-4; 8 bases match TRBD2. The trim removed 4 bases at V and 9 bases at J, leaving 9 bases unmatched. The CDR3 spans 14 residues. Germline V gives CDR1 SGHRS, CDR2 YFSETQ. The CDR3 loop is CASSRRAGDSIQYF. CDR3 coding DNA: TGCGCCAGCAGCAGGCGAGCGGGAGATAGCATTCAGTACTTC.

This clonotype was recorded once. The chain uses TRBV11-1 and TRBJ1-1; D remains unclear. The CDR3 has 17 residues. The germline CDR1 and CDR2 sequences are SGHAT and FQDESV (reference sequence). Deletions cut 3 bases from V and 0 bases from J, with 17 bases between. CDR3 DNA sequence: TGTGCCAGCAGCTTTTGGCCGAAGGGCGGCCTGAACACTGAAGCTTTCTTT. Protein sequence: CASSFWPKGGLNTEAFF.

This rearrangement joins TRBV27 to TRBJ2-5, with no clear D. The CDR3 has 14 residues. V lost 2 bases, J lost 5 bases, and 12 bases lay in between. Germline V gene sequence: CDR1 MNHEY, CDR2 SMNVEV (reference sequence). The CDR3 region is CASSLRVPVETQYF. In DNA form, the CDR3 reads TGTGCCAGCAGTTTACGTGTTCCCGTGGAGACCCAGTACTTC.

This clonotype was seen only once. The chain links TRBV20-1 to TRBJ2-5; D unresolved. V lost 4 bases and J 5 bases, leaving 14 bases between the germline ends. The germline V gene encodes CDR1 DFQATT and CDR2 SNEGSKA (reference sequence). The CDR3 consists of 13 residues. The CDR3 DNA is TGCAGTGCTACTACCCTAGTAAAGGAGACCCAGTACTTC. It encodes CSATTLVKETQYF.

The chain uses TRBV3-1 and TRBJ2-7, with 7 bases aligning to TRBD2. V lost 4 bases and J lost 7; bases outside the gene matches: 19. The length of the CDR3 is 17 residues. Germline lookup yields CDR1 LGHDT and CDR2 YNNKEL (reference sequence). CDR3 DNA sequence: TGTGCCAGCAGCCCATCGGGAGGTGCAGGACCTTCTGGGGAGCAGTACTTC. It is translated as CASSPSGGAGPSGEQYF.

CDR3 loop: CSALRVYF. CDR3 sequence (DNA): TGCAGTGCCTTAAGGGTGTATTTT. The chain is built from TRBV20-1 and TRBJ2-3; D is unresolved. The CDR3 is made up of 8 amino acids. Germline CDR1 DFQATT, CDR2 SNEGSKA (reference sequence). With 6 bases removed from V and 14 bases from J, the gap between germline ends came to 9 bases.

This clonotype was seen at least ten times. This chain uses TRBV6-6 with TRBJ2-1; possibly TRBD2 for D (5 bases). This CDR3 contains 14 residues. V was shortened by 2 bases and J by 5 bases, with 10 bases between the two germline ends. Germline CDR1 is MNHNY and CDR2 is SVGAGI (reference sequence). CDR3 in amino acids: CASSYKGENNEQFF. The CDR3 nucleotides read TGTGCCAGCAGTTACAAGGGAGAAAACAATGAGCAGTTCTTC.

This clonotype occurred a few times. V usage is TRBV2 and J usage is TRBJ1-5; no clear D gene. The germline V gene encodes CDR1 SNHLY and CDR2 FYNNEI. The CDR3 is made up of 12 amino acids. V lost 6 bases and J lost 3, with 6 bases in between. CDR3 sequence (DNA): TGTGCCAGCAGCCGAATCAATCAGCCCCAGCATTTT. Translation gives CASSRINQPQHF.